This T cell receptor (beta chain) was recorded in a study of shared clonotypes between healthy human individuals. Study results and caveats: In general, naive subsets displayed greater estimated richness than memory subsets did. For naive CD4 cells, roughly 4.6% of clonotypes were shared across a few donors.

It was into CD45RA+ naive and CD45RA-negative memory subsets that the CD4+ cells were split. The data were produced by immunoSEQ multiplex PCR, yet TCRdb's version contains in-frame clones alone and is incomplete. The data hold around 1,000,000 clones, with about 80% observed a single time. Notes on this clone: Antigen specificity is unknown.

The sample was memory CD4+ T cells from PBMCs. Subset denoted: CD45RA-negative fraction. The clonotype originates from a man aged 18 to 29 in good health. Some clones in this sample may be carry-over from other donors' samples.

Here the CDR3 DNA reads TGTGCCAGCAGTTTACGACAGCCAAAGACCCAGTACTTC. Translated: CASSLRQPKTQYF. This chain connects TRBV28 to TRBJ2-5; perhaps TRBD1 as D (5 bases). The CDR3 is made up of 13 amino acids. CDR1 is MDHEN, CDR2 SYDVKM, per germline. The ends were cut back, 2 bases at V and 6 bases at J, with 10 bases in the middle.